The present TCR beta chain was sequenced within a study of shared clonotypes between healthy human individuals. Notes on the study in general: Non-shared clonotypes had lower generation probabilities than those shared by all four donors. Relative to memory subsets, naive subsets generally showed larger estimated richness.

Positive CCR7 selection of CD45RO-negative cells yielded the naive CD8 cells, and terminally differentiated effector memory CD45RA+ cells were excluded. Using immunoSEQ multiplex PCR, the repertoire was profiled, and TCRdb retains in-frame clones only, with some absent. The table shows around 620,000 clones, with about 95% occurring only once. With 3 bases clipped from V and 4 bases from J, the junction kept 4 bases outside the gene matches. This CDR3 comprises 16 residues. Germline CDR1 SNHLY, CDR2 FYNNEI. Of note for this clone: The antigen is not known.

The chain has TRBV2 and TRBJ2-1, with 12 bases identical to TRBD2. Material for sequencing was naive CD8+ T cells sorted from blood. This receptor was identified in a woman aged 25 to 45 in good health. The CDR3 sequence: CASSDASGRGYNEQFF. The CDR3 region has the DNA TGTGCCAGCAGTGACGCTAGCGGGAGGGGTTACAATGAGCAGTTCTTC.